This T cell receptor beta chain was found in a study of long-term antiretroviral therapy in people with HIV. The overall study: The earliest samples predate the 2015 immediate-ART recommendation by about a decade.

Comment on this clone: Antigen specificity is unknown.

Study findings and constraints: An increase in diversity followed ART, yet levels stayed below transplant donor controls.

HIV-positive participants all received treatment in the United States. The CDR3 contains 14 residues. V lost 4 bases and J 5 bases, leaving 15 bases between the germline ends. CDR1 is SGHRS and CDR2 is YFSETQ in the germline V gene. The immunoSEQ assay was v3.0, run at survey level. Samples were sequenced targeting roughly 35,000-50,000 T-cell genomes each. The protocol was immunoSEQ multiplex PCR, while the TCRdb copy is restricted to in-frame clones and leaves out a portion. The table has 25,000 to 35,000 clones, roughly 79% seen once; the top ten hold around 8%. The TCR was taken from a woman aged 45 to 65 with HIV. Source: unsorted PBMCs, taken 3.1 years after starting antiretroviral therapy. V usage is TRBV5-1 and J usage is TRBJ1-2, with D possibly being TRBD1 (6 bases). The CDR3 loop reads CASSLGTLGYGYTF. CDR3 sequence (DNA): TGCGCCAGCAGCCTAGGGACACTGGGATATGGCTACACCTTC.